One sample yielded the 10 T cell receptor beta chains listed below, sequenced in a study of cytomegalovirus exposure and HLA in healthy donors. PCR primers comprised 60 Vbeta and 13 Jbeta primers. Measured with immunoSEQ multiplex PCR; TCRdb has only the in-frame clones, and not every one. The sample carries some 85,000 clones, about four fifths recorded once. Sequencing was performed on PBMCs. The receptors come from a man aged 18 to 29 in good health and CMV-seronegative.

This clone was counted a few times. The genes are TRBV6-1 and TRBJ1-2; 7 bases are shared with TRBD1. Germline-derived CDR1 and CDR2 are MNHNS and SASEGT. The J segment lost 7 bases and the V segment lost 6 bases, leaving 14 bases of the junction unmatched. CDR3 length: 15 residues. The CDR3 sequence: CASRDRQGTAFGYTF. CDR3 DNA sequence: TGTGCCAGCAGGGATAGACAGGGTACTGCTTTTGGCTACACCTTC.

The chain uses TRBV5-1 and TRBJ2-1; 8 nucleotides match TRBD1. V lost 4 bases to trimming and J lost 12 bases; unmatched junction nucleotides: 12. The germline V gene has CDR1 SGHRS and CDR2 YFSETQ. The CDR3 contains 14 residues. CDR3 protein: CASSPSGQGPWQFF. CDR3 DNA: TGCGCCAGCAGCCCGAGTGGACAGGGACCTTGGCAGTTCTTC. Based on the CDR3 plus reference TRBV5-1 and TRBJ2-1, the full variable domain is KAGVTQTPRYLIKTRGQQVTLSCSPISGHRSVSWYQQTPGQGLQFLFEYFSETQRNKGNFPGRFSGRQFSNSRSEMNVSTLELGDSALYLCASSPSGQGPWQFFGPGTRLTVL.

V usage is TRBV7-2 and J usage is TRBJ2-7, with TRBD2 identical over 7 bases. Germline CDR1 reads SGHTA; CDR2 reads FQGNSA. This CDR3 region has 14 residues. Unmatched junction bases numbered 6, after V lost 1 base and J lost 6 bases. In nucleotides, the CDR3 is TGTGCCAGCAGCTTAGGGGCGGGAGTACTCGAGCAGTACTTC. The encoded protein is CASSLGAGVLEQYF. Drawing the rest from reference TRBV7-2 and TRBJ2-7, the complete variable domain is GAGVSQSPSNKVTEKGKDVELRCDPISGHTALYWYRQSLGQGLEFLIYFQGNSAPDKSGLPSDRFSAERTGGSVSTLTIQRTQQEDSAVYLCASSLGAGVLEQYFGPGTRLTVT.

The chain combines TRBV6-6 with TRBJ2-1; TRBD2 might be the D (6 bases). The V gene lost 2 bases and the J gene lost 8 bases, with 13 bases spanning the gap. The germline CDR1 and CDR2 sequences are MNHNY and SVGAGI (reference sequence). The CDR3 runs to 14 residues. CDR3 in DNA: TGTGCCAGCAGTTACCCAGGGCCGGGGGATGAGCAGTTCTTC. This encodes CASSYPGPGDEQFF.

The rearrangement uses TRBV9 and TRBJ1-1, with TRBD1 as a possible D gene (6 bases). The germline CDR1 and CDR2 sequences are SGDLS and YYNGEE. The CDR3 has 13 amino acids. Trimming took off 0 bases at V and 7 bases at J, with 10 bases between the two ends. DNA of the CDR3: TGTGCCAGCAGCGTAGGTGGGGGCCTTGAAGCTTTCTTT. It is translated as CASSVGGGLEAFF.

The chain recombines TRBV6-1 with TRBJ2-2, with D possibly matching TRBD1 (5 bases). Germline V gene lookup returns CDR1 MNHNS and CDR2 SASEGT. The V end lost 7 bases, the J end lost 2 bases, and 8 bases lay between the germline ends. CDR3 size: 13 residues. DNA of the CDR3: TGTGCCAGCAAAACAGGAAACACCGGGGAGCTGTTTTTT. It encodes CASKTGNTGELFF.

Here the CDR3 DNA reads TGTGCCATCAGTGAGTCTCAGGGGGAGGCCAAAAACATTCAGTACTTC. Amino acids: CAISESQGEAKNIQYF. The rearrangement uses TRBV10-3 and TRBJ2-4, with 7 bases fitting TRBD1. This CDR3 has 16 amino acids. Germline CDR1 ENHRY, CDR2 SYGVKD. The J segment lost 1 base and the V segment lost 0 bases, leaving 3 bases of the junction unmatched.

This clone was seen once. V is TRBV5-6 and J is TRBJ2-3; D gene uncertain. V lost 0 bases and J lost 3, with 5 bases in between. There are 13 residues in the CDR3. Germline V gene sequence: CDR1 SGHDT, CDR2 YYEEEE. The CDR3 region has the DNA TGTGCCAGCAGCTTGGAACAAACAGATACGCAGTATTTT. It is translated as CASSLEQTDTQYF. The whole variable domain, filled in from reference TRBV5-6 and TRBJ2-3, reads DAGVTQSPTHLIKTRGQQVTLRCSPKSGHDTVSWYQQALGQGPQFIFQYYEEEERQRGNFPDRFSGHQFPNYSSELNVNALLLGDSALYLCASSLEQTDTQYFGPGTRLTVL.

The chain uses TRBV28 and TRBJ1-2; 7 bases match TRBD1. V gave up 7 bases and J gave up 10 bases; unmatched junction bases: 12. Germline CDR1 MDHEN, CDR2 SYDVKM. This CDR3 is built from 13 residues. The CDR3 here is CASTLTRDSFYTF. In nucleotides, the CDR3 is TGTGCCAGCACCCTTACCCGGGACAGTTTCTACACCTTC.

The chain couples TRBV30 to TRBJ2-5; 8 bases fit TRBD1. The J call may not be correct, given that the DNA end is closer to TRBJ2-7. The V gene's germline CDR1 is GTSNPN and CDR2 SVGIG (reference sequence). The CDR3 is 15 residues long. CDR3 amino acids: CAWSSTGGGTYEQYF. The CDR3 coding sequence is TGTGCCTGGAGTTCTACAGGGGGTGGCACCTACGAGCAGTACTTC.